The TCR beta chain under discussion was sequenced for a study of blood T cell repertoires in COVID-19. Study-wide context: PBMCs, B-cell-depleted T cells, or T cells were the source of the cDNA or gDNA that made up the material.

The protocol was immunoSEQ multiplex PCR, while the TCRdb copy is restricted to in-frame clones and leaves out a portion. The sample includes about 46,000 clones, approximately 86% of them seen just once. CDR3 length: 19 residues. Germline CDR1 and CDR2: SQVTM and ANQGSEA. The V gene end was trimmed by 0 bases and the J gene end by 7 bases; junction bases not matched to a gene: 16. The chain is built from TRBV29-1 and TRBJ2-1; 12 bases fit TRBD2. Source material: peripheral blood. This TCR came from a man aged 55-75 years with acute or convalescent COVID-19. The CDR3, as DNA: TGCAGCGTTGAAGATTGGACTAGCGGGAATCCCACCAACATTAATGAGCAGTTCTTC. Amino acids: CSVEDWTSGNPTNINEQFF.